The 8 T cell receptor beta chains reported below all come from one sample, sequenced in a study of T cell repertoires in cytomegalovirus infection. These receptors have no known antigen. TCRdb itself ran the reads through MiXCR, one entry per CDR3 protein. The table has about 920,000 distinct CDR3 sequences, around 29% seen once. Sequences were derived from cultured CD8+ T cells from PBMCs, sampled from culture after CMV antigen stimulation. The receptors here all came from a human donor in good health (CMV status not recorded). Some clones in this sample may be carry-over from other donors' samples.

V usage is TRBV20-1 and J usage is TRBJ2-1, with TRBD1 identical over 7 bases. Looked up from germline, CDR1 is DFQATT and CDR2 is SNEGSKA (reference sequence). V gave up 1 base and J gave up 1 base; unmatched junction bases: 13. The CDR3 is 18 residues long. The CDR3 nucleotides read TGCAGTGCTAGAGTTCCCTTTTTGCTACAGGGGTCCTACAATGAGCAGTTCTTC. Its protein is CSARVPFLLQGSYNEQFF.

This CDR3 reads CSARDKKGEEPQHF. The DNA for the CDR3 is TGCAGTGCTAGAGATAAAAAGGGTGAAGAGCCCCAGCATTTT. The chain joins TRBV20-1 to TRBJ1-5; D gene ambiguous. V lost 0 bases and J lost 8, with 14 bases in between. The CDR3 has 14 amino acids. Germline V gene lookup returns CDR1 DFQATT and CDR2 SNEGSKA (reference sequence).

This clonotype was seen more than once but under ten times. The chain links TRBV12-3 or TRBV12-4 to TRBJ1-4; a possible D gene is TRBD1 (6 bases). V was shortened by 5 bases and J by 7 bases, with 23 bases between the two germline ends. This CDR3 contains 17 residues. The DNA of the CDR3 is TGTGCCAGCAGTCCAGGGGAGATGTTAGGGTTCGGTGAAAAACTGTTTTTT. This gives the protein CASSPGEMLGFGEKLFF.

The gene calls are TRBV27 and TRBJ1-2, with 7 bases identical to TRBD1. Losses at the gene ends were 3 bases for V and 7 bases for J; bases not matched to a gene: 5. This CDR3 spans 13 amino acids. Germline CDR1 MNHEY, CDR2 SMNVEV (reference sequence). CDR3 sequence (DNA): TGTGCCAGCAGTTTCGGAGGGGGCACTGGCTACACCTTC. Its translation: CASSFGGGTGYTF.

The V gene is TRBV5-1, the J gene TRBJ1-1; 7 bases match TRBD1. Germline values: CDR1 SGHRS, CDR2 YFSETQ. The CDR3 is 14 amino acids. The V gene end was trimmed by 4 bases and the J gene end by 1 base; junction bases not matched to a gene: 4. CDR3 DNA: TGCGCCAGCAGCATCCGGGACAGGAACACTGAAGCTTTCTTT. The encoded protein is CASSIRDRNTEAFF.

The chain uses TRBV19 and TRBJ2-3, with 7 bases aligning to TRBD2. Germline V lookup: CDR1 LNHDA, CDR2 SQIVND (reference sequence). This CDR3 comprises 16 residues. V lost 0 bases and J lost 1; bases outside the gene matches: 4. The CDR3 here is CASSIEGGWGTDTQYF. In DNA form, the CDR3 reads TGTGCCAGTAGTATAGAGGGGGGGTGGGGCACAGATACGCAGTATTTT.

This clonotype turned up a few times. The J gene is TRBJ1-6, the V gene TRBV25-1; tentatively, D is TRBD1 (5 bases). The CDR3 loop spans 15 amino acids. CDR1 and CDR2 from the germline V gene are MGHDK and SYGVNS. V shed 1 base and J shed 5 bases, with 9 bases lying between them. The CDR3, as DNA: TGTGCCAGCAGTGAATGGGGCTGGGATAATTCACCCCTCCACTTT. It codes for CASSEWGWDNSPLHF. Based on the CDR3 plus reference TRBV25-1 and TRBJ1-6, the full variable domain is EADIYQTPRYLVIGTGKKITLECSQTMGHDKMYWYQQDPGMELHLIHYSYGVNSTEKGDLSSESTVSRIRTEHFPLTLESARPSHTSQYLCASSEWGWDNSPLHFGNGTRLTVT.

V usage is TRBV7-2 and J usage is TRBJ1-1, with a possible D match to TRBD1 (5 bases). The germline CDR1 and CDR2 sequences are SGHTA and FQGNSA. This CDR3 is built from 10 residues. Trimming left V 8 bases short and J 6 bases short, with 7 bases between. CDR3 nucleotide sequence: TGTGCCAGCTTCAGGGCTGAAGCTTTCTTT. It specifies CASFRAEAFF.